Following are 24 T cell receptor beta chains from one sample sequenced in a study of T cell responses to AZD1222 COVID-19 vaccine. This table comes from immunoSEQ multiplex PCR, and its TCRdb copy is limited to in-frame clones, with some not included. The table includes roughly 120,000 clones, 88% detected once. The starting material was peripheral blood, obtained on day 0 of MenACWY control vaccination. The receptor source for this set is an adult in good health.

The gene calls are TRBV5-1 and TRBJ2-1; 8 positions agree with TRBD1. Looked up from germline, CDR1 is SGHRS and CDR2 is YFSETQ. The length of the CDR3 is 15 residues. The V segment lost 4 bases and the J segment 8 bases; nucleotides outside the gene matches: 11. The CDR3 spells CASSVQGARFDEQFF. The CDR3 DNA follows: TGCGCCAGCAGCGTGCAGGGGGCAAGGTTCGATGAGCAGTTCTTC.

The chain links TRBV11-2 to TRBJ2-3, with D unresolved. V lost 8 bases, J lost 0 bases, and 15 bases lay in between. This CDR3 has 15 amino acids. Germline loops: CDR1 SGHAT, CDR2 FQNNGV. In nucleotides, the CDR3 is TGTGCCAGCCGGCGGCCAGCGAGAAGCACAGATACGCAGTATTTT. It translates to CASRRPARSTDTQYF.

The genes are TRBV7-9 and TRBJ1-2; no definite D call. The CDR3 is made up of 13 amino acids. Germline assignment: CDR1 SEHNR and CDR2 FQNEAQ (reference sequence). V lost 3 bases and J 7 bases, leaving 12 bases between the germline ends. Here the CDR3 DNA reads TGTGCCAGCAGCTTCGACGGGTCGGGTGGCTACACCTTC. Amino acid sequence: CASSFDGSGGYTF.

CDR3 sequence reads: CSGNRGLGDTEAFF. CDR3 sequence (DNA): TGCAGCGGGAACAGGGGGCTGGGGGATACTGAAGCTTTCTTT. This chain joins TRBV29-1 and TRBJ1-1, with 9 nucleotides matching TRBD1. V gave up 7 bases and J gave up 5 bases; unmatched junction bases: 11. Germline-derived CDR1 and CDR2 are SQVTM and ANQGSEA. CDR3 length: 14 amino acids.

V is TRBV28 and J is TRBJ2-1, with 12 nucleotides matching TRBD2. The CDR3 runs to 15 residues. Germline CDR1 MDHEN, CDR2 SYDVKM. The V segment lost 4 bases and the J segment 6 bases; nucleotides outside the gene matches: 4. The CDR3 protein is CASSSRLAGANEQFF. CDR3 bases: TGTGCCAGCAGTTCTCGACTAGCGGGGGCCAATGAGCAGTTCTTC. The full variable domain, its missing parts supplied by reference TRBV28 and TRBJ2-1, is DVKVTQSSRYLVKRTGEKVFLECVQDMDHENMFWYRQDPGLGLRLIYFSYDVKMKEKGDIPEGYSVSREKKERFSLILESASTNQTSMYLCASSSRLAGANEQFFGPGTRLTVL.

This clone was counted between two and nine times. The CDR3 protein is CASSQDPRGGEVRNQPQHF. DNA for the CDR3: TGCGCCAGCAGCCAAGATCCGCGGGGGGGCGAGGTTCGCAATCAGCCCCAGCATTTT. This chain connects TRBV4-1 to TRBJ1-5; D perhaps matches TRBD1 (6 bases). Trimming removed 0 bases at V and 2 bases at J, with 20 bases between. Per germline, CDR1 MGHRA and CDR2 YSYEKL. CDR3 length: 19 residues.

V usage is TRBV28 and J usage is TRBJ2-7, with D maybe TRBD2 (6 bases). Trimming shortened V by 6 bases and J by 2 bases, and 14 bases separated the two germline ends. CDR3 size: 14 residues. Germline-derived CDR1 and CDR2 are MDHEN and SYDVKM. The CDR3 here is CASRPQGGPYEQYF. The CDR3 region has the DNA TGTGCCAGCAGACCGCAGGGAGGACCCTACGAGCAGTACTTC. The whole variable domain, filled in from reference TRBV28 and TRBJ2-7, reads DVKVTQSSRYLVKRTGEKVFLECVQDMDHENMFWYRQDPGLGLRLIYFSYDVKMKEKGDIPEGYSVSREKKERFSLILESASTNQTSMYLCASRPQGGPYEQYFGPGTRLTVT.

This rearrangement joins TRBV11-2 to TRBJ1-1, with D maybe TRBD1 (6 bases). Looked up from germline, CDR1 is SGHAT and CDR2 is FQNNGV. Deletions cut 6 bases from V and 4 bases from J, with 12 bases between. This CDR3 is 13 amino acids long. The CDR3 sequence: CASRTQGSTEAFF. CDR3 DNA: TGTGCCAGCAGGACGCAGGGGAGCACTGAAGCTTTCTTT.

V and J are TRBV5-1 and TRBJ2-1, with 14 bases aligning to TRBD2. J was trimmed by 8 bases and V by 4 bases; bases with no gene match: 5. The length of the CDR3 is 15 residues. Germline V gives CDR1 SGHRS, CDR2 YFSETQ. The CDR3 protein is CASSLQGLAGDEQFF. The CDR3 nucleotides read TGCGCCAGCAGCCTTCAGGGACTAGCGGGAGATGAGCAGTTCTTC.

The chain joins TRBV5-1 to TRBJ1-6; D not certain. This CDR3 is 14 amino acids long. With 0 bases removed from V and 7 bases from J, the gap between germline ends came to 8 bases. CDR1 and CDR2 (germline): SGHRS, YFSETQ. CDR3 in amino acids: CASSLERLNSPLHF. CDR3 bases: TGCGCCAGCAGCTTGGAACGACTCAATTCACCCCTCCACTTT.

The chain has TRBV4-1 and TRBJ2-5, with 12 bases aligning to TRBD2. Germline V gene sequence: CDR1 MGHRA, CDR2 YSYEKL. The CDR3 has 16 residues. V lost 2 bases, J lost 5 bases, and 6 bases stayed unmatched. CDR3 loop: CASSQPTSGSRETQYF. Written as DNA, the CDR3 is TGCGCCAGCAGCCAACCGACTAGCGGGAGTCGGGAGACCCAGTACTTC.

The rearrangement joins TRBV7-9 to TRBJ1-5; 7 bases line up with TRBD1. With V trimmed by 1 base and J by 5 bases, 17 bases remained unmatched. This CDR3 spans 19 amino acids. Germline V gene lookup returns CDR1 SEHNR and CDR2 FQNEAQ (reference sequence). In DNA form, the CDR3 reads TGTGCCAGCAGCTTAGATCGAGGGCAGGGGGGCCCTTGGGATCAGCCCCAGCATTTT. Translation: CASSLDRGQGGPWDQPQHF. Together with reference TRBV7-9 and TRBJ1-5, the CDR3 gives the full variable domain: DTGVSQNPRHKITKRGQNVTFRCDPISEHNRLYWYRQTLGQGPEFLTYFQNEAQLEKSRLLSDRFSAERPKGSFSTLEIQRTEQGDSAMYLCASSLDRGQGGPWDQPQHFGDGTRLSIL.

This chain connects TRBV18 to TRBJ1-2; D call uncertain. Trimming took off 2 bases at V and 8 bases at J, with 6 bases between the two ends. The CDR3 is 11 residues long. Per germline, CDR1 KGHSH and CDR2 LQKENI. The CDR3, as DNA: TGTGCCAGCTCACCAACTAACGGCTACACCTTC. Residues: CASSPTNGYTF.

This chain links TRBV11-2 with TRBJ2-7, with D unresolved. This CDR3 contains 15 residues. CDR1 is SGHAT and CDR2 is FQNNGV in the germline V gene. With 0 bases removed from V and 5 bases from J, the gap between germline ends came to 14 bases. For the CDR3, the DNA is TGTGCCAGCAGCTTAGAACCCCACCAAACGCACGAGCAGTACTTC. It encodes CASSLEPHQTHEQYF.

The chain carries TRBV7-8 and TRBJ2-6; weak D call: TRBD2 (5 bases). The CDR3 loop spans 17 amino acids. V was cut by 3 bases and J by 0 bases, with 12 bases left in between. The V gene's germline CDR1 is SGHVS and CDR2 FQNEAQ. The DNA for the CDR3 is TGTGCCAGCAGCTTGATTCTTCGGGACTCTGGGGCCAACGTCCTGACTTTC. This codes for CASSLILRDSGANVLTF.

In DNA, the CDR3 is TGTGCCAGCAGTTTGGGGGACAGGGTAGGTTACGAGCAGTACTTC. Translating gives CASSLGDRVGYEQYF. The J gene is TRBJ2-7, the V gene TRBV28; 9 bases fit TRBD1. Germline CDR1 reads MDHEN; CDR2 reads SYDVKM. The CDR3 extends over 15 amino acids. V was clipped by 3 bases and J by 4 bases; unmatched bases: 7.

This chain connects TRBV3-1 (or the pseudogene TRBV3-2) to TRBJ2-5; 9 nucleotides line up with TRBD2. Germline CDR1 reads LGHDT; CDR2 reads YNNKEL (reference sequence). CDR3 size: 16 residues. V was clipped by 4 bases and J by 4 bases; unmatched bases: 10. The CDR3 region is CASSPSRGGALETQYF. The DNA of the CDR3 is TGTGCCAGCAGCCCCTCTCGCGGGGGGGCGTTAGAGACCCAGTACTTC.

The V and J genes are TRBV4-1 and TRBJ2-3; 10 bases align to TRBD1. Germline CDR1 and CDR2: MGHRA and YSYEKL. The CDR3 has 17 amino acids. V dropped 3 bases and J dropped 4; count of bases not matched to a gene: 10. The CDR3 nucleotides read TGCGCCAGCAGCCACCGCCCCGACAGGGGGCGCCCAGATACGCAGTATTTT. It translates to CASSHRPDRGRPDTQYF.

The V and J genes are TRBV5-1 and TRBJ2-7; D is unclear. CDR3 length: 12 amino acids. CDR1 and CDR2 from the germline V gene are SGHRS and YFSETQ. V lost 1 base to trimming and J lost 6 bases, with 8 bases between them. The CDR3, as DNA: TGCGCCAGCAGCTTGCAGGACGGCGAGCAGTACTTC. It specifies CASSLQDGEQYF.

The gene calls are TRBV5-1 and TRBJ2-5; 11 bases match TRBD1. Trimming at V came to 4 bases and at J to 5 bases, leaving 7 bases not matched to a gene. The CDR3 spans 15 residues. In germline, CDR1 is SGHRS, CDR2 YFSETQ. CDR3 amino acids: CASSGQGAPRETQYF. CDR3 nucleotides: TGCGCCAGCAGCGGACAGGGGGCGCCTAGGGAGACCCAGTACTTC.

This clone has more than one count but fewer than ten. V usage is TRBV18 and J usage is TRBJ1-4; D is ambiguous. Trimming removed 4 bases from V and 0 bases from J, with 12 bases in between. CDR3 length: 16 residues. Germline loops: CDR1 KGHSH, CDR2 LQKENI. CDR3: CASSQAGPTTNEKLFF. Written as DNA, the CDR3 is TGTGCCAGCTCACAAGCCGGGCCTACAACTAATGAAAAACTGTTTTTT.

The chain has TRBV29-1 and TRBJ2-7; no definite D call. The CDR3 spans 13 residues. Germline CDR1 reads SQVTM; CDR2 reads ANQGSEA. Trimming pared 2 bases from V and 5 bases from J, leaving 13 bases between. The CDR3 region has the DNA TGCAGCGTTGAATCTTCCAGGCCCCACGAGCAGTACTTC. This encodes CSVESSRPHEQYF.

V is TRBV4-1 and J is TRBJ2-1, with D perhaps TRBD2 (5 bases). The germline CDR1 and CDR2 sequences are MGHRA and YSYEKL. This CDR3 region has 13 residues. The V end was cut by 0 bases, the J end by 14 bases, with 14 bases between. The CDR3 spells CASSQDRTALEFF. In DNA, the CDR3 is TGCGCCAGCAGCCAAGACCGGACTGCCCTGGAGTTCTTC.

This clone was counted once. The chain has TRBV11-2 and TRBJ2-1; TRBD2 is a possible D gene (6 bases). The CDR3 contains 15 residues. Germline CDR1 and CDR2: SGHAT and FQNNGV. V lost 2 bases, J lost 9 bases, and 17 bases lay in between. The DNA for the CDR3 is TGTGCCAGCAGCTTACCCTCTCGCGGGACTTTTGAGCAGTTCTTC. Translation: CASSLPSRGTFEQFF.